This entry is about one T cell receptor (beta chain). Its antigen is unknown. These data are taken from a study of blood T cells in healthy people across ages. Broader study findings: Older age coincided with a roughly linear decline in TCR beta diversity per million T cells. Samples with more naive T cells showed higher observed beta diversity. CMV status of donors was unknown, possibly confounding expanded clonotype changes. Long-lived and aged donors differed, with more naive CD4+ cells and higher diversity in the long-lived.

Next came a second PCR, run for about 6 to 11 cycles, which used a sample-barcoded 5' primer along with a J-beta primer mix. From the 5' RACE reads, TCRdb called clonotypes with MiXCR, one entry per CDR3 protein. The sample consists of 600,000 to 650,000 distinct CDR3 sequences, 58% of them appearing once. The V end was cut by 5 bases, the J end by 7 bases, with 24 bases between. CDR1 is SGHTA, CDR2 FQGNSA, per germline. The CDR3 length is 16 residues. This receptor was identified in a man aged 60-69 years in good health. V gene TRBV7-2 combines with J gene TRBJ2-7; weak D call: TRBD2 (6 bases). Sequences were obtained from blood. The CDR3 sequence is CASSPRWGDPYNEQYF. The CDR3 DNA reads TGTGCCAGCAGCCCCCGGTGGGGGGATCCCTACAATGAGCAGTACTTC.